Shown below are 25 T cell receptor beta chains from a single sample sequenced in a study of regulatory T cells in long-lasting Graves disease. Time point specified: newly diagnosed GD, antithyroid drugs for less than 3 months. From RNA extracted from PBMCs, the TCR library was made. TCR beta libraries were built with iRepertoire HTBI primers and Arm-PCR of CDR3 regions. TCRdb reanalysed the multiplex PCR reads using MiXCR and keeps one entry per CDR3 protein. In the table there are approximately 540,000 distinct CDR3 sequences, about 12% of which are singletons. This sample also appeared in a second study, on T cells in Graves' hyperthyroidism and ophthalmopathy.

Material: peripheral blood mononuclear cells (PBMCs), obtained at new diagnosis, from a patient treated with antithyroid drugs. These receptor sequences come from a woman under 40 with Graves disease.

Concerning this clonotype: A much more abundant neighbour one base away suggests this may be a read error. The chain recombines TRBV2 with TRBJ2-3; D is perhaps TRBD1 or TRBD2 (6 bases each). Trimming left V 6 bases short and J 2 bases short, with 15 bases between. CDR3 length: 15 residues. Germline lookup yields CDR1 SNHLY and CDR2 FYNNEI. For the CDR3, the DNA is TGTGCCAGCAGCTCAGGGGCGGGGTTCACAGATACGCAGTATTTT. This translates into CASSSGAGFTDTQYF.

This clonotype appeared a single time. A read error is possible here, since a much larger clone lies one base away. This rearrangement joins TRBV18 to TRBJ2-2; D might be TRBD2 (5 bases). This CDR3 region has 15 residues. Germline assignment: CDR1 KGHSH and CDR2 LQKENI. The V end was cut by 3 bases, the J end by 2 bases, with 10 bases between. CDR3 in amino acids: CASSPGGPNTGELFF. CDR3 coding DNA: TGTGCCAGCTCACCGGGCGGGCCCAACACCGGGGAGCTGTTTTTT. The full variable domain, completed using reference TRBV18 and TRBJ2-2, is NAGVMQNPRHLVRRRGQEARLRCSPMKGHSHVYWYRQLPEEGLKFMVYLQKENIIDESGMPKERFSAEFPKEGPSILRIQQVVRGDSAAYFCASSPGGPNTGELFFGEGSRLTVL.

Worth noting for this clonotype: A read error may produce the germline difference seen at one junction end. The chain uses TRBV28 and TRBJ2-3; 7 bases line up with TRBD2. The CDR3 loop spans 15 amino acids. Germline loops: CDR1 MDHEN, CDR2 SYDVKM. CDR3 sequence: CASSLWAGVGDAQYF. The CDR3 DNA reads TGTGCCAGCAGTTTATGGGCGGGAGTGGGAGATGCGCAGTATTTT.

This clonotype showed up just a few times. This sequence joins TRBV4-1 and TRBJ1-6; D might be TRBD1 (5 bases). V was clipped by 1 base and J by 7 bases, with 17 bases between them. The CDR3 contains 17 residues. Germline V lookup: CDR1 MGHRA, CDR2 YSYEKL. Here the CDR3 DNA reads TGCGCCAGCAGCCAAGTCCATGCGGGACTGATAAATTCACCCCTCCACTTT. It translates to CASSQVHAGLINSPLHF.

On this clonotype itself: Since a much larger clone is just one base distant, this may be a read error. The CDR3 DNA reads as TGTGCCAGCAGCTTAGGGGCTTACACTGAAGCTTTCTTT. The encoded protein is CASSLGAYTEAFF. The gene calls are TRBV7-9 and TRBJ1-1; D is ambiguous. V was pared by 1 base and J by 3 bases, with 6 bases between. Germline V CDR1 and CDR2: SEHNR, FQNEAQ (reference sequence). The CDR3 totals 13 residues. The entire variable domain, with the rest obtained from reference TRBV7-9 and TRBJ1-1, is as follows: DTGVSQNPRHKITKRGQNVTFRCDPISEHNRLYWYRQTLGQGPEFLTYFQNEAQLEKSRLLSDRFSAERPKGSFSTLEIQRTEQGDSAMYLCASSLGAYTEAFFGQGTRLTVV.

The chain links TRBV6-1 to TRBJ2-3, with D possibly being TRBD1 (6 bases). The germline V gene has CDR1 MNHNS and CDR2 SASEGT. This CDR3 is built from 15 residues. V was pared by 6 bases and J by 2 bases, with 15 bases between. The CDR3 coding sequence is TGTGCCAGCAGGACAGGACCGGCTTACACAGATACGCAGTATTTT. This codes for CASRTGPAYTDTQYF.

This clonotype appeared many times. V usage is TRBV6-5 and J usage is TRBJ2-7; 16 positions agree with TRBD2. Germline lookup yields CDR1 MNHEY and CDR2 SVGAGI. The junction had 8 bases not matched to a gene; V was cut back by 2 bases and J by 4 bases. The CDR3 runs 18 residues. DNA for the CDR3: TGTGCCAGCAGTTACGCGGGACTAGCGGGAGGGCCTGGGTACGAGCAGTACTTC. Encoded protein: CASSYAGLAGGPGYEQYF.

This clonotype was seen a few times. This sequence joins TRBV7-9 and TRBJ2-7; 14 nucleotides agree with TRBD2. Germline V CDR1 and CDR2: SEHNR, FQNEAQ (reference sequence). The V gene end was trimmed by 5 bases and the J gene end by 3 bases; junction bases not matched to a gene: 9. The CDR3 totals 17 residues. CDR3 DNA sequence: TGTGCCAGCAGCCCGCGACTAGCGGGAGGGCCCCTCTACGAGCAGTACTTC. Protein product: CASSPRLAGGPLYEQYF.

Note on this clonotype: This is likely an artifact of a read error, given a far larger clone one base away. The chain carries TRBV11-2 and TRBJ2-1, with a weak D call TRBD1 (6 bases). The J call may not be correct, given that the DNA end is closer to TRBJ2-5. Per the germline V gene, CDR1 is SGHAT and CDR2 is FQNNGV. The CDR3 is made up of 13 amino acids. CDR3 nucleotides: TGTGCCGGCAGCGCAATCAGGGGAGAGACCCAGTACTTC. Amino acids: CAGSAIRGETQYF.

This clonotype was recorded at least ten times. The chain employs TRBV10-2 and TRBJ1-6; TRBD1 matches 9 bases. Germline trimming cut 8 bases from V and 2 bases from J; bases unmatched to any gene: 4. The CDR3 has 15 amino acids. The germline V gene has CDR1 WSHSY and CDR2 SAAADI. This CDR3 is CASLDRGTYNSPLHF. For the CDR3, the DNA is TGCGCCAGCTTGGACAGGGGCACCTATAATTCACCCCTCCACTTT.

This clonotype was seen at least ten times. The rearrangement joins TRBV6-1 to TRBJ2-3; 7 nucleotides agree with TRBD2. Germline CDR1 reads MNHNS; CDR2 reads SASEGT. J lost 2 bases, V lost 4 bases, and 18 bases had no gene match. The CDR3 sequence is 19 residues long. The CDR3 sequence is CASSAPGGTGGPFTDTQYF. CDR3 in DNA: TGTGCCAGCAGTGCCCCCGGGGGGACCGGCGGACCTTTCACAGATACGCAGTATTTT.

This chain links TRBV5-5 with TRBJ2-7; D is uncertain. V gave up 3 bases and J gave up 9 bases, with 13 bases separating them. The germline V gene encodes CDR1 SGHKS and CDR2 YYEKEE (reference sequence). This CDR3 contains 12 residues. The CDR3, as DNA: TGTGCCAGCAGCTCGGAACCGTCCAGGCAGTACTTC. It codes for CASSSEPSRQYF.

This clonotype was counted at least ten times. V usage is TRBV6-1 and J usage is TRBJ1-5; TRBD1 agrees at 8 bases. CDR3 length: 14 residues. Trimming at V came to 6 bases and at J to 3 bases, leaving 4 bases not matched to a gene. Germline V gene data show CDR1 as MNHNS and CDR2 as SASEGT. This CDR3 is CASRRTGNNQPQHF. In nucleotides, the CDR3 is TGTGCCAGCAGAAGGACAGGGAACAATCAGCCCCAGCATTTT.

In its sample, this clonotype was seen many times. The chain combines TRBV20-1 with TRBJ2-1; 11 bases are shared with TRBD2. The germline V gene has CDR1 DFQATT and CDR2 SNEGSKA (reference sequence). The CDR3 totals 16 residues. Trimming took 3 bases from V and 8 from J; bases not matched to a gene: 12. The CDR3: CSASHRTSGSLDEQFF. CDR3 coding DNA: TGCAGTGCTAGCCACCGAACTAGCGGGAGTTTGGATGAGCAGTTCTTC.

This clonotype was seen once. The chain employs TRBV4-2 and TRBJ2-7; no clear D gene. V dropped 0 bases and J dropped 6 bases, with 18 bases sitting between them. The CDR3 spans 16 residues. Germline-derived CDR1 and CDR2 are LGHNA and YNFKEQ. CDR3: CASSQDAAGRYREQYF. The CDR3 region has the DNA TGTGCCAGCAGCCAAGACGCGGCAGGTCGTTATCGCGAGCAGTACTTC.

This clonotype has more than one count but fewer than ten. This may be a read error: a much more frequent sequence differs by one nucleotide. This chain uses TRBV30 with TRBJ1-2; possible D gene TRBD1, 5 bases. CDR3 length: 16 residues. Per the germline V gene, CDR1 is GTSNPN and CDR2 is SVGIG (reference sequence). The CDR3 DNA is TGTGCCTGGAGTCGACTCCGTTCTGGGGGGAACTATGGCTACGCCTTC. Amino acids: CAWSRLRSGGNYGYAF.

This clonotype has just a few counts. The V gene is TRBV5-1, the J gene TRBJ2-1; D gene ambiguous. Germline-derived CDR1 and CDR2 are SGHRS and YFSETQ. The CDR3 contains 15 residues. V was trimmed by 5 bases and J by 1 base, leaving 13 bases between them. The CDR3 region is CASRIGYSSYNEQFF. The CDR3 nucleotides read TGCGCCAGCAGGATTGGTTATTCTTCCTACAATGAGCAGTTCTTC. Filled out from reference TRBV5-1 and TRBJ2-1, the complete variable domain reads KAGVTQTPRYLIKTRGQQVTLSCSPISGHRSVSWYQQTPGQGLQFLFEYFSETQRNKGNFPGRFSGRQFSNSRSEMNVSTLELGDSALYLCASRIGYSSYNEQFFGPGTRLTVL.

This clonotype was observed a handful of times. A far larger clone is one base from this, pointing to a likely read error. This rearrangement joins TRBV27 to TRBJ1-5, with D tentatively TRBD1 (6 bases). The CDR3 consists of 17 residues. Per germline, CDR1 MNHEY and CDR2 SMNVEV (reference sequence). V was pared by 5 bases and J by 0 bases, with 17 bases between. Written as DNA, the CDR3 is TGTGCCAGCAGTGATTCCCGACAGGCCCCTAGCAATCAGCCCCAGCATTTT. Translating gives CASSDSRQAPSNQPQHF.

The table lists this clonotype with many counts. The CDR3 coding sequence is TGCGCCAGCAGCCCGGGACTAGCGGGTGTTTCCTACAATGAGCAGTTCTTC. Residues: CASSPGLAGVSYNEQFF. The V gene is TRBV5-1, the J gene TRBJ2-1, with 12 positions matching TRBD2. This CDR3 contains 17 residues. J gave up 1 base and V 4 bases, and 6 bases lay outside the gene matches. The germline CDR1 and CDR2 sequences are SGHRS and YFSETQ.

This clonotype was detected only a few times. A much larger clone lies a single base off, so this may be a read error. This rearrangement joins TRBV2 to TRBJ1-2; 8 nucleotides agree with TRBD1. Germline assignment: CDR1 SNHLY and CDR2 FYNNEI. There are 13 residues in the CDR3. The CDR3 reads CVLRGPADYGYAF. In DNA form, the CDR3 reads TGTGTCCTCAGGGGGCCGGCGGACTATGGCTACGCCTTC.

In this sample, this clonotype turned up a few times. The chain joins TRBV30 to TRBJ1-6; TRBD1 matches 7 bases. Germline loops: CDR1 GTSNPN, CDR2 SVGIG (reference sequence). CDR3 length: 16 amino acids. The ends lost 4 bases at V and 6 bases at J; junction bases unmatched: 12. The CDR3 region has the DNA TGTGCCTGGAATGGGAACAGGGGTTTTGGTAATTCACCCCTCCACTTT. Translating gives CAWNGNRGFGNSPLHF.

V and J are TRBV12-3 or TRBV12-4 and TRBJ2-1, with TRBD1 identical over 12 bases. The length of the CDR3 is 15 residues. The V and J ends lost 5 bases and 8 bases, in that order; junction bases with no gene match: 7. CDR3 nucleotides: TGTGCCAGCAGTCCTTGGGGGACAGGGGGCGATGAGCAGTTCTTC. Its protein product is CASSPWGTGGDEQFF.

This clonotype has at least ten counts. This sequence joins TRBV3-1 and TRBJ1-6; TRBD1 matches at 9 bases. Unmatched junction bases numbered 8, after V lost 3 bases and J lost 8 bases. This CDR3 spans 16 amino acids. Germline assignment: CDR1 LGHDT and CDR2 YNNKEL (reference sequence). The DNA for the CDR3 is TGTGCCAGCAGCCACCTACCGGGACAGGGCGATTCACCCCTCCACTTT. It codes for CASSHLPGQGDSPLHF.

This clonotype occurred many times. The rearrangement links TRBV11-3 to TRBJ2-1; 9 bases line up with TRBD2. This CDR3 region has 14 residues. Germline CDR1 SGHNT, CDR2 YENEEA. With V trimmed by 0 bases and J by 13 bases, 7 bases remained unmatched. The CDR3 sequence: CASSLESAGGRQFF. In nucleotides, the CDR3 is TGTGCCAGCAGCTTAGAATCAGCGGGAGGCCGTCAGTTCTTC.

The table lists this clonotype with many counts. The chain is built from TRBV19 and TRBJ1-1; the match to TRBD1 covers 8 bases. Looked up from germline, CDR1 is LNHDA and CDR2 is SQIVND (reference sequence). The CDR3 spans 15 residues. After removal of 5 bases from V and 2 bases from J, the junction contained 7 bases not matched to a gene. CDR3 DNA sequence: TGTGCCAGTAGTCCATACGGACAGGGCAACACTGAAGCTTTCTTT. It yields the protein CASSPYGQGNTEAFF.